Below, 24 T cell receptor beta chains from the same sample are listed, as sequenced in a study of blood T cell repertoires in COVID-19. Only in-frame clones appear in the TCRdb table, and some are missing; sequencing was by immunoSEQ multiplex PCR. In the table there are hundreds of thousands of clones, 88% of which are singletons. The sequencing input was peripheral blood. The receptor set was obtained from an elderly man with acute or convalescent COVID-19.

The rearrangement uses TRBV15 and TRBJ2-1, with 16 bases lining up with TRBD2. Germline lookup yields CDR1 LNHNV and CDR2 YYDKDF (reference sequence). The V gene end was trimmed by 3 bases and the J gene end by 8 bases; junction bases not matched to a gene: 10. The CDR3 consists of 18 residues. The CDR3 DNA reads TGTGCCACCAGCAGGAATACAAGCGGGACTAGCGGGGGGGATGAGCAGTTCTTC. Protein product: CATSRNTSGTSGGDEQFF.

The rearrangement links TRBV9 to TRBJ1-1, with a possible D match to TRBD1 (5 bases). The CDR3 is 12 amino acids. Germline values: CDR1 SGDLS, CDR2 YYNGEE. The V and J ends lost 4 bases and 6 bases respectively, with 10 bases between them. The CDR3 coding sequence is TGTGCCAGCAGCCCTCAAGGGGCTGAAGCTTTCTTT. Encoded protein: CASSPQGAEAFF.

This sequence joins TRBV5-1 and TRBJ1-2, with unresolved D. Germline values: CDR1 SGHRS, CDR2 YFSETQ. With 2 bases removed from V and 4 bases from J, the gap between germline ends came to 15 bases. The CDR3 has 15 amino acids. The CDR3 DNA reads TGCGCCAGCAGCTTAGAGGACGGGATGGTCTATGGCTACACCTTC. Its protein product is CASSLEDGMVYGYTF.

Comment on this clone: This specimen includes other DNA sequences encoding the same CDR3. The CDR3 sequence is CASSSNRGPNSPLHF. CDR3 coding DNA: TGTGCCAGCAGCAGCAACAGGGGGCCCAATTCACCCCTCCACTTT. The genes are TRBV5-4 and TRBJ1-6; 9 bases line up with TRBD1. Germline V lookup: CDR1 SGHNT, CDR2 YYREEE (reference sequence). The CDR3 covers 15 residues. Trimming cost V 4 bases and J 7 bases; bases outside gene matches: 6.

The CDR3 reads CASSQNPGTSTDTQYF. CDR3 in DNA: TGCGCCAGCAGCCAGAATCCCGGGACTAGCACAGATACGCAGTATTTT. The chain couples TRBV4-3 to TRBJ2-3, with a possible D match to TRBD2 (6 bases). There are 16 residues in the CDR3. The V end lost 3 bases, the J end lost 0 bases, and 13 bases lay between the germline ends. From germline, CDR1 is LGHNA and CDR2 YSLEER.

This chain links TRBV19 with TRBJ1-2; TRBD1 aligns across 7 bases. The germline CDR1 and CDR2 sequences are LNHDA and SQIVND (reference sequence). Unmatched junction bases numbered 7, after V lost 5 bases and J lost 4 bases. CDR3 length: 14 residues. The CDR3 here is CASSVETGTYGYTF. In DNA, the CDR3 is TGTGCCAGTAGTGTCGAGACAGGGACCTATGGCTACACCTTC. Supplemented by reference TRBV19 and TRBJ1-2, the full variable domain reads DGGITQSPKYLFRKEGQNVTLSCEQNLNHDAMYWYRQDPGQGLRLIYYSQIVNDFQKGDIAEGYSVSREKKESFPLTVTSAQKNPTAFYLCASSVETGTYGYTFGSGTRLTVV.

The chain carries TRBV29-1 and TRBJ1-3; TRBD1 agrees at 9 bases. Germline trimming cut 7 bases from V and 2 bases from J; bases unmatched to any gene: 6. Germline V gene lookup returns CDR1 SQVTM and CDR2 ANQGSEA. The CDR3 consists of 14 residues. CDR3 in amino acids: CSASDRGTGNTIYF. The CDR3 DNA sequence: TGCAGCGCTTCGGACAGGGGAACTGGAAACACCATATATTTT.

The CDR3, as DNA: TGTGCCAGCAGTTACGACTCTGGCTACACCTTC. Its protein is CASSYDSGYTF. The genes are TRBV6-6 and TRBJ1-2; D uncertain. Germline V gives CDR1 MNHNY, CDR2 SVGAGI (reference sequence). The CDR3 spans 11 residues. V dropped 2 bases and J dropped 7 bases, with 5 bases sitting between them.

The chain recombines TRBV3-1 (or the pseudogene TRBV3-2) with TRBJ1-6; 10 bases align to TRBD1. V lost 2 bases to trimming and J lost 0 bases; unmatched junction nucleotides: 16. This CDR3 spans 22 amino acids. Germline V gene data show CDR1 as LGHDT and CDR2 as YNNKEL (reference sequence). The CDR3, as DNA: TGTGCCAGCAGCCAATCGAGATTTACCGGGACAGGGGAATCCTCCTATAATTCACCCCTCCACTTT. Encoded protein: CASSQSRFTGTGESSYNSPLHF.

The rearrangement uses TRBV19 and TRBJ2-7; a possible D gene is TRBD2 (6 bases). V shed 9 bases and J shed 0 bases, with 15 bases lying between them. The CDR3 loop spans 14 amino acids. Germline V gives CDR1 LNHDA, CDR2 SQIVND (reference sequence). This chain's CDR3 is CASSDGGGSYEQYF. The DNA of the CDR3 is TGTGCCAGCAGCGATGGGGGAGGCTCCTACGAGCAGTACTTC. Supplemented by reference TRBV19 and TRBJ2-7, the full variable domain reads DGGITQSPKYLFRKEGQNVTLSCEQNLNHDAMYWYRQDPGQGLRLIYYSQIVNDFQKGDIAEGYSVSREKKESFPLTVTSAQKNPTAFYLCASSDGGGSYEQYFGPGTRLTVT.

The chain has TRBV28 and TRBJ1-2; D possibly corresponds to TRBD1 (5 bases). CDR1 and CDR2 (germline): MDHEN, SYDVKM. CDR3 length equals 13 residues. V was cut by 6 bases and J by 8 bases, with 16 bases left in between. CDR3 nucleotide sequence: TGTGCCAGCAGATCCGACAGAGCCCTCGGCTACACCTTC. Its translation is CASRSDRALGYTF.

The genes are TRBV7-6 and TRBJ1-2, with a tentative D call TRBD1 (6 bases). Deletions cut 3 bases from V and 2 bases from J, with 16 bases between. The CDR3 covers 16 residues. The germline gives CDR1 SGHVS, CDR2 FNYEAQ. CDR3 loop: CASSFRTGLSNYGYTF. CDR3 bases: TGTGCCAGCAGCTTTCGTACAGGGTTATCGAACTATGGCTACACCTTC.

The chain uses TRBV19 and TRBJ2-1, with TRBD2 matching over 9 bases. CDR3 length: 18 residues. Germline assignment: CDR1 LNHDA and CDR2 SQIVND (reference sequence). The ends lost 3 bases at V and 0 bases at J; junction bases unmatched: 9. The CDR3 loop reads CASSITSGRYSSYNEQFF. The DNA of the CDR3 is TGTGCCAGTAGTATCACTAGCGGGCGATACAGCTCCTACAATGAGCAGTTCTTC.

The chain is built from TRBV28 and TRBJ2-7, with no clear D. The CDR3 spans 14 residues. V was cut by 3 bases and J by 2 bases, with 11 bases left in between. Looked up from germline, CDR1 is MDHEN and CDR2 is SYDVKM. This CDR3 reads CASSFQRTPYEQYF. The CDR3 coding sequence is TGTGCCAGCAGTTTCCAGCGAACCCCCTACGAGCAGTACTTC.

The chain combines TRBV2 with TRBJ1-2; unclear D gene. Germline values: CDR1 SNHLY, CDR2 FYNNEI. The ends were cut back, 4 bases at V and 4 bases at J, with 7 bases in the middle. The CDR3 covers 12 residues. For the CDR3, the DNA is TGTGCCAGCAGTGTACAAATCTATGGCTACACCTTC. Translating it yields CASSVQIYGYTF.

The genes are TRBV2 and TRBJ1-5; D call uncertain. The CDR3 extends over 15 amino acids. Germline V gives CDR1 SNHLY, CDR2 FYNNEI. Trimming left V 2 bases short and J 1 base short, with 9 bases between. The CDR3 loop reads CASSESTVSNQPQHF. For the CDR3, the DNA is TGTGCCAGCAGTGAAAGCACCGTGAGCAATCAGCCCCAGCATTTT.

CDR3 nucleotides: TGTGCCAGCAGTTCTCCCCCCAGGGAAAGTAATGAAAAACTGTTTTTT. Translated, it gives CASSSPPRESNEKLFF. The rearrangement joins TRBV28 to TRBJ1-4; weak D call: TRBD1 (5 bases). Germline CDR1 MDHEN, CDR2 SYDVKM. Trimming left V 4 bases short and J 4 bases short, with 16 bases between. The CDR3 extends over 16 amino acids.

As to this clone: Other DNA sequences in this sample translate to the same CDR3. This sequence joins TRBV15 and TRBJ1-5; D gene unclear. CDR3 length equals 15 residues. The V gene lost 1 base and the J gene lost 0 bases, with 7 bases spanning the gap. CDR1 and CDR2 from the germline V gene are LNHNV and YYDKDF (reference sequence). The CDR3: CATSRGTYSNQPQHF. The CDR3 DNA follows: TGTGCCACCAGCAGAGGCACTTATAGCAATCAGCCCCAGCATTTT. Drawing the rest from reference TRBV15 and TRBJ1-5, the complete variable domain is DAMVIQNPRYQVTQFGKPVTLSCSQTLNHNVMYWYQQKSSQAPKLLFHYYDKDFNNEADTPDNFQSRRPNTSFCFLDIRSPGLGDTAMYLCATSRGTYSNQPQHFGDGTRLSIL.

This sequence joins TRBV9 and TRBJ2-1; 8 bases line up with TRBD1. There are 13 residues in the CDR3. The V gene's germline CDR1 is SGDLS and CDR2 YYNGEE. Trimming took 3 bases from V and 7 from J; bases not matched to a gene: 3. The CDR3: CASSDRGANEQFF. In DNA, the CDR3 is TGTGCCAGCAGCGACAGGGGGGCGAATGAGCAGTTCTTC.

This chain joins TRBV27 and TRBJ2-7, with 9 bases lining up with TRBD1. The CDR3 consists of 13 residues. The V gene end was trimmed by 6 bases and the J gene end by 3 bases; junction bases not matched to a gene: 3. Per germline, CDR1 MNHEY and CDR2 SMNVEV (reference sequence). Here the CDR3 DNA reads TGTGCCAGCAGGGACAGGGGACTCTACGAGCAGTACTTC. The encoded protein is CASRDRGLYEQYF.

The count of this clone is one. The J gene is TRBJ1-2, the V gene TRBV3-1 (or the pseudogene TRBV3-2); D perhaps matches TRBD1 (6 bases). The ends were cut back, 0 bases at V and 1 base at J, with 6 bases in the middle. Germline CDR1 is LGHDT and CDR2 is YNNKEL (reference sequence). The CDR3 loop spans 14 amino acids. CDR3 residues: CASSQDRGNYGYTF. CDR3 DNA sequence: TGTGCCAGCAGCCAAGACAGGGGTAACTATGGCTACACCTTC.

The chain joins TRBV4-2 to TRBJ2-3, with a weak D call TRBD2 (7 bases). CDR1 LGHNA and CDR2 YNFKEQ come from the germline V gene. Trimming took off 0 bases at V and 1 base at J, with 11 bases between the two ends. The CDR3 is made up of 16 amino acids. The CDR3 is CASSQDWRGRTDTQYF. In DNA form, the CDR3 reads TGTGCCAGCAGCCAAGATTGGCGGGGGCGCACAGATACGCAGTATTTT.

The chain combines TRBV28 with TRBJ1-5; D remains unclear. Germline V gives CDR1 MDHEN, CDR2 SYDVKM. The CDR3 covers 13 residues. The V end was cut by 3 bases, the J end by 4 bases, with 7 bases between. DNA for the CDR3: TGTGCCAGCAGTTTTGAGAGGAATCAGCCCCAGCATTTT. It encodes CASSFERNQPQHF.

Written as DNA, the CDR3 is TGTGCCAGCAGCGGGGGACTAGCAAAAGCCGGGGAGCTGTTTTTT. Amino acids: CASSGGLAKAGELFF. The chain is built from TRBV7-9 and TRBJ2-2; 9 bases are a match to TRBD2. Per germline, CDR1 SEHNR and CDR2 FQNEAQ (reference sequence). There are 15 residues in the CDR3. The J segment lost 6 bases and the V segment lost 5 bases, leaving 7 bases of the junction unmatched.